Below are 9 T cell receptor beta chains sequenced from a single sample in a study of identical twins. Via MiXCR, TCRdb re-called the 5' RACE reads, giving one row per CDR3 protein. The table has a few hundred thousand distinct CDR3 sequences, about 8.3% seen once; the top ten hold about 3%. In addition, the sample was reused for a study of yellow fever vaccine responses in identical twins.

Input material: CD8+ T cells sorted from blood. All receptors come from a woman between 18 and 29 years old in good health.

This clonotype was picked up a small number of times. The rearrangement uses TRBV29-1 and TRBJ2-2, with TRBD2 matching over 8 bases. The CDR3 is 12 amino acids. The V segment lost 7 bases and the J segment 4 bases; nucleotides outside the gene matches: 2. Looked up from germline, CDR1 is SQVTM and CDR2 is ANQGSEA. The CDR3 loop is CSGLATTGELFF. DNA of the CDR3: TGCAGCGGACTAGCGACCACCGGGGAGCTGTTTTTT.

This clonotype was seen repeatedly, ten times or more. The CDR3 DNA reads as TGTGCCAGCAGCTCTTCAAACATTCAGTACTTC. This codes for CASSSSNIQYF. The chain is built from TRBV5-6 and TRBJ2-4; D is unclear. With 3 bases removed from V and 6 bases from J, the gap between germline ends came to 4 bases. The CDR3 totals 11 residues. CDR1 is SGHDT, CDR2 YYEEEE, per germline. Full variable domain (missing parts from reference TRBV5-6 and TRBJ2-4): DAGVTQSPTHLIKTRGQQVTLRCSPKSGHDTVSWYQQALGQGPQFIFQYYEEEERQRGNFPDRFSGHQFPNYSSELNVNALLLGDSALYLCASSSSNIQYFGAGTRLSVL.

The CDR3 region has the DNA TGTGCCAGCAGCAAACTAGCGGGGGAGGTGTATGAGCAGTTCTTC. It encodes CASSKLAGEVYEQFF. This rearrangement joins TRBV6-2 or TRBV6-3 to TRBJ2-1; 11 bases line up with TRBD2. V gave up 6 bases and J gave up 8 bases; unmatched junction bases: 9. Germline CDR1 and CDR2: MNHEY and SVGEGT. This CDR3 has 15 residues.

This clonotype was counted a single time. V is TRBV6-2 or TRBV6-3 and J is TRBJ2-3; 12 bases fit TRBD2. CDR3 length: 18 residues. CDR1 is MNHEY and CDR2 is SVGEGT in the germline V gene. The trim removed 2 bases at V and 1 base at J, leaving 7 bases unmatched. The CDR3 DNA sequence: TGTGCCAGCAGTTACGGTCGGCTAGCGGGAGGGGGCACAGATACGCAGTATTTT. This codes for CASSYGRLAGGGTDTQYF.

At least ten counts were recorded for this clonotype. The chain employs TRBV6-1 and TRBJ2-1, with D maybe TRBD1 (5 bases). The length of the CDR3 is 15 residues. V lost 9 bases and J lost 0, with 15 bases in between. Germline V gene lookup returns CDR1 MNHNS and CDR2 SASEGT. The CDR3 sequence is CASIPTADSYNEQFF. The CDR3 DNA follows: TGTGCCAGTATACCGACAGCCGACTCCTACAATGAGCAGTTCTTC.

The V call is TRBV24-1, the J call TRBJ2-5; the D is unclear. The germline CDR1 and CDR2 sequences are KGHDR and SFDVKD. The CDR3 totals 15 residues. V was cut by 4 bases and J by 1 base, with 12 bases left in between. CDR3 sequence reads: CATSDQQGSQETQYF. The CDR3 DNA reads as TGTGCCACCAGTGACCAACAAGGCAGCCAAGAGACCCAGTACTTC.

This clonotype occurred a few times. CDR3 amino acids: CASSQKLAVPYEQYF. Here the CDR3 DNA reads TGTGCCAGCAGCCAAAAACTAGCGGTACCCTACGAGCAGTACTTC. This chain uses TRBV3-1 with TRBJ2-7; 8 bases agree with TRBD2. This CDR3 has 15 residues. The V segment lost 2 bases and the J segment 2 bases; nucleotides outside the gene matches: 5. CDR1 is LGHDT, CDR2 YNNKEL, per germline (reference sequence).

This clonotype appeared many times. V and J are TRBV7-9 and TRBJ2-4, with a possible D match to TRBD1 (6 bases). The length of the CDR3 is 15 residues. Trimming removed 8 bases from V and 3 bases from J, with 17 bases in between. Germline values: CDR1 SEHNR, CDR2 FQNEAQ (reference sequence). The CDR3 spells CASDGTRADKNIQYF. The CDR3 region has the DNA TGTGCCAGCGATGGGACAAGGGCGGACAAAAACATTCAGTACTTC.

In this sample, this clonotype turned up a few times. The CDR3 sequence is CASSNLYTGELFF. The CDR3 DNA sequence: TGTGCCAGCAGTAACCTTTACACCGGGGAGCTGTTTTTT. V and J are TRBV3-1 and TRBJ2-2, with no clear D. This CDR3 is 13 amino acids long. The germline V gene encodes CDR1 LGHDT and CDR2 YNNKEL (reference sequence). V was pared by 6 bases and J by 3 bases, with 8 bases between.